Following are 18 T cell receptor beta chains from one sample sequenced in a study of blood T cells in healthy people across ages (dated by TCRdb to the mid-2010s). Libraries were built with 5' RACE. TCRdb records Illumina HiSeq 2500 as the sequencer. The second PCR ran for roughly 7 to 11 cycles and used a J-beta primer mix along with a sample-barcoded 5' primer. TCRdb ran its own pipeline on the public reads, namely fastp trimming at Q25 and MiXCR clone calling, and kept in-frame beta chains. CDR3 protein sequences are deduplicated, and each keeps its most common genes and DNA. In this sample the table shows more than 800,000 distinct CDR3 sequences, more than 35% of which occur a single time. The ten largest clones add up to 15% to 20% of the sample. Sequenced material: blood. These receptors came from a woman aged 60-75 years in good health.

The chain is built from TRBV5-8 and TRBJ1-5, with a weak D call TRBD1 (6 bases). Trimming removed 2 bases at V and 7 bases at J, with 19 bases between. CDR1 is SGHTS, CDR2 YDEGEE, per germline. The CDR3 loop spans 16 amino acids. CDR3 loop: CASSFPETGIRQPQHF. In DNA, the CDR3 is TGTGCCAGCAGCTTCCCGGAAACAGGGATAAGGCAGCCCCAGCATTTT. Drawing the rest from reference TRBV5-8 and TRBJ1-5, the complete variable domain is EAGVTQSPTHLIKTRGQQATLRCSPISGHTSVYWYQQALGLGLQFLLWYDEGEERNRGNFPPRFSGRQFPNYSSELNVNALELEDSALYLCASSFPETGIRQPQHFGDGTRLSIL.

The chain combines TRBV29-1 with TRBJ2-4; D might be TRBD2 (5 bases). With the DNA end fitting TRBJ2-7 better, the J assignment may be wrong. Germline V gives CDR1 SQVTM, CDR2 ANQGSEA. The CDR3 consists of 13 residues. The CDR3 here is CSVSGGFFYEQYF. CDR3 DNA sequence: TGCAGCGTTAGTGGCGGGTTTTTCTACGAGCAGTACTTC.

The rearrangement links TRBV28 to TRBJ2-3, with D perhaps TRBD1 (5 bases). V dropped 6 bases and J dropped 0 bases, with 13 bases sitting between them. This CDR3 spans 15 amino acids. Germline V gene data show CDR1 as MDHEN and CDR2 as SYDVKM. The CDR3: CASRPQATSTDTQYF. Written as DNA, the CDR3 is TGTGCCAGCAGACCACAGGCAACTAGCACAGATACGCAGTATTTT.

The chain uses TRBV5-4 and TRBJ2-7; D is undetermined. Germline lookup yields CDR1 SGHNT and CDR2 YYREEE (reference sequence). The CDR3 is 13 amino acids. The V gene lost 3 bases and the J gene lost 2 bases, with 9 bases spanning the gap. In DNA, the CDR3 is TGTGCCAGCAGCTCACGTCCAGCCTACGAGCAGTACTTC. This translates into CASSSRPAYEQYF.

The chain uses TRBV6-4 and TRBJ2-1; D remains unclear. The DNA end is more similar to TRBJ2-7, so the J call may be wrong. There are 15 residues in the CDR3. Per the germline V gene, CDR1 is MRHNA and CDR2 is SNTAGT. DNA of the CDR3: TGTGCCAGCAGTACTACCAGCGAATACTACAATGAGCAGTACTTC. Protein sequence: CASSTTSEYYNEQYF.

This clonotype was recorded a few times. The chain uses TRBV4-1 and TRBJ2-5; D is unclear. V lost 0 bases, J lost 1 base, and 9 bases lay in between. The germline V gene has CDR1 MGHRA and CDR2 YSYEKL. This CDR3 comprises 15 residues. In DNA form, the CDR3 reads TGCGCCAGCAGCCAAGAAGGCCGGATCCAAGAGACCCAGTACTTC. It specifies CASSQEGRIQETQYF.

This clonotype was found a few times. This chain joins TRBV4-1 and TRBJ2-1; the match to TRBD1 covers 9 bases. The V gene's germline CDR1 is MGHRA and CDR2 YSYEKL. CDR3 length: 16 amino acids. With 4 bases clipped from V and 8 bases from J, the junction kept 12 bases outside the gene matches. The CDR3, as DNA: TGCGCCAGCAGCCCAAGGGAGGGACAGGGTAAGGATGAGCAGTTCTTC. Translation gives CASSPREGQGKDEQFF.

The rearrangement links TRBV2 to TRBJ2-1; the D gene is possibly TRBD1 (6 bases). V lost 10 bases, J lost 2 bases, and 12 bases lay in between. The CDR3 totals 13 residues. Germline V gene sequence: CDR1 SNHLY, CDR2 FYNNEI. CDR3 amino acids: CATDRTTYNEQFF. The CDR3 DNA follows: TGTGCCACAGACAGGACCACCTACAATGAGCAGTTCTTC. The variable domain in full, with the rest retrieved from reference TRBV2 and TRBJ2-1, is EPEVTQTPSHQVTQMGQEVILRCVPISNHLYFYWYRQILGQKVEFLVSFYNNEISEKSEIFDDQFSVERPDGSNFTLKIRSTKLEDSAMYFCATDRTTYNEQFFGPGTRLTVL.

This clonotype was counted only a few times. J is TRBJ2-7 and V is TRBV2, with a weak D call TRBD2 (5 bases). The CDR3 extends over 14 amino acids. Germline V CDR1 and CDR2: SNHLY, FYNNEI. V was pared by 8 bases and J by 1 base, with 15 bases between. CDR3 DNA: TGTGCCAGCTCCGGGGAGTTTTGGTCCTACGAGCAGTACTTC. Protein product: CASSGEFWSYEQYF.

This clonotype is a singleton in its sample. The gene calls are TRBV6-2 or TRBV6-3 and TRBJ1-1; TRBD1 agrees at 7 bases. Germline CDR1 and CDR2: MNHEY and SVGEGT. V trimming: 5 bases; J trimming: 4 bases; junction bases outside the gene matches: 13. The CDR3 is 16 amino acids. The DNA for the CDR3 is TGTGCCAGCAGTCCCGGGTCAGGGGGGTTCGGCACTGAAGCTTTCTTT. Translating it yields CASSPGSGGFGTEAFF.

Written as DNA, the CDR3 is TGTGCCAGCAGCTTAAATCTAGCGGGAGGATCGGGGGGACTGTATTTT. Protein sequence: CASSLNLAGGSGGLYF. This chain joins TRBV7-3 and TRBJ2-3; 11 nucleotides agree with TRBD2. The V segment lost 1 base and the J segment 14 bases; nucleotides outside the gene matches: 14. The CDR3 runs 16 residues. Per the germline V gene, CDR1 is SGHTA and CDR2 is FQGTGA.

This rearrangement joins TRBV7-7 to TRBJ2-7, with 8 bases aligning to TRBD2. Trimming at V came to 8 bases and at J to 2 bases, leaving 11 bases not matched to a gene. CDR3 length equals 15 residues. CDR1 is SSHAT and CDR2 is FNYEAQ in the germline V gene (reference sequence). The CDR3 is CASSPGRAGAYEQYF. The DNA of the CDR3 is TGTGCCAGCTCTCCGGGACGAGCGGGGGCCTACGAGCAGTACTTC.

This clonotype came up once. V and J are TRBV5-1 and TRBJ2-4; D unresolved. Germline values: CDR1 SGHRS, CDR2 YFSETQ. Trimming shortened V by 0 bases and J by 9 bases, and 13 bases separated the two germline ends. The CDR3 has 14 amino acids. The CDR3 spells CASSLGPGESIQYF. The CDR3 DNA reads TGCGCCAGCAGCTTGGGACCGGGCGAGAGCATTCAGTACTTC.

This clonotype was recorded a few times. One end of the junction is discordant with germline, which a read error may explain. CDR3 DNA: TGTGCCAGCAGTTTAACTAGCGGGACGTCCTACAATGAGCAGTTCTTC. The encoded protein is CASSLTSGTSYNEQFF. This sequence joins TRBV5-1 and TRBJ2-1; 10 bases agree with TRBD2. The V gene's germline CDR1 is SGHRS and CDR2 YFSETQ. The CDR3 length is 16 residues.

The sample holds many counts of this clonotype. The chain employs TRBV4-2 and TRBJ2-1; TRBD2 matches at 7 bases. The V gene's germline CDR1 is LGHNA and CDR2 YNFKEQ. V shed 1 base and J 2 bases; nucleotides not matched to a gene: 5. CDR3 length: 16 amino acids. The CDR3 DNA follows: TGTGCCAGCAGCCAAGTCGGGGGAGGGCCCTACAATGAGCAGTTCTTC. Its protein product is CASSQVGGGPYNEQFF.

This chain connects TRBV24-1 to TRBJ1-5, with D uncertain. This CDR3 comprises 14 residues. Trimming left V 6 bases short and J 2 bases short, with 10 bases between. Germline lookup yields CDR1 KGHDR and CDR2 SFDVKD. The CDR3 is CATSHGFGNQPQHF. In DNA form, the CDR3 reads TGTGCCACCAGTCACGGATTCGGCAATCAGCCCCAGCATTTT.

The count of this clonotype is one. At one of its ends the junction is not consistent with the germline gene, which may arise from a read error. This rearrangement joins TRBV20-1 to TRBJ1-1, with D possibly being TRBD1 (6 bases). CDR1 and CDR2 from the germline V gene are DFQATT and SNEGSKA (reference sequence). This CDR3 has 11 residues. The CDR3 bases are TGCAGTACTAGTTCAGGGGCTGAAGCTTTCTTT. Residues: CSTSSGAEAFF.

In this sample, this clonotype turned up a few times. The gene calls are TRBV25-1 and TRBJ2-3; D remains unclear. Trimming removed 0 bases from V and 1 base from J, with 2 bases in between. The CDR3 has 13 amino acids. Germline values: CDR1 MGHDK, CDR2 SYGVNS. The CDR3 loop reads CASSEYRTDTQYF. The DNA for the CDR3 is TGTGCCAGCAGTGAATATCGCACAGATACGCAGTATTTT.